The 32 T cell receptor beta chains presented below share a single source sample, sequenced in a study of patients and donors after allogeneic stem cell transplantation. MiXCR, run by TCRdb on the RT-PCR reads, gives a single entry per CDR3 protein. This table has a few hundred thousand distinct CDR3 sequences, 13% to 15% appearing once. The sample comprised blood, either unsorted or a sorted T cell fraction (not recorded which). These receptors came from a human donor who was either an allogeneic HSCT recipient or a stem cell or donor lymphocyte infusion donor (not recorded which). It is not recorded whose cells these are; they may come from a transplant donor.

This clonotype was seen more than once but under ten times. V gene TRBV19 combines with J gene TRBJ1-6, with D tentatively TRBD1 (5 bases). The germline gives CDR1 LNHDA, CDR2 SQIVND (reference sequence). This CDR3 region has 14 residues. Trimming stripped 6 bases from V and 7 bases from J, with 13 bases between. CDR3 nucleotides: TGTGCCAGTAGGGCCGGGACCGAGAATTCACCCCTCCACTTT. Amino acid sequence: CASRAGTENSPLHF.

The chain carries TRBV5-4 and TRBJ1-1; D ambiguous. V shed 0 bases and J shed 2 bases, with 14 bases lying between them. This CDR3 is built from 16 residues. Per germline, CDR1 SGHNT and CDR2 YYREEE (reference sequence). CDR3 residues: CASSLGSGVTNTEAFF. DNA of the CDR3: TGTGCCAGCAGCTTGGGGTCTGGGGTTACTAACACTGAAGCTTTCTTT.

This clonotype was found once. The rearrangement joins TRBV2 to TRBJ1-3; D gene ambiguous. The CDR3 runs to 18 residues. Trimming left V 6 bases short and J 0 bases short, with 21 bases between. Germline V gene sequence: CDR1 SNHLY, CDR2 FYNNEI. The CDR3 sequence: CASSQESPGRNSGNTIYF. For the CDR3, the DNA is TGTGCCAGCAGCCAGGAGAGTCCCGGGAGGAACTCTGGAAACACCATATATTTT.

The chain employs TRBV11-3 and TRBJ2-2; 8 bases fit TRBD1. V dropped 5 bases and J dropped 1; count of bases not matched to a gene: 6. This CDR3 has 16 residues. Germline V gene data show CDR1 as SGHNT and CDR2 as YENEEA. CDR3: CASSQSGTGNTGELFF. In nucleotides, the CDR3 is TGTGCCAGCAGCCAGTCCGGGACAGGGAACACCGGGGAGCTGTTTTTT.

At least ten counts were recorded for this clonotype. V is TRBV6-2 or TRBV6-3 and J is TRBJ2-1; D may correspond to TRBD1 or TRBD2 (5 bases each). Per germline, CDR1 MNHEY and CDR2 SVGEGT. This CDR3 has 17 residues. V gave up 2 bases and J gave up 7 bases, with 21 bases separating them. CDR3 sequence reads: CASSYEPGRKNSNEQFF. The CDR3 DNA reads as TGTGCCAGCAGTTACGAACCGGGACGGAAAAACTCGAATGAGCAGTTCTTC.

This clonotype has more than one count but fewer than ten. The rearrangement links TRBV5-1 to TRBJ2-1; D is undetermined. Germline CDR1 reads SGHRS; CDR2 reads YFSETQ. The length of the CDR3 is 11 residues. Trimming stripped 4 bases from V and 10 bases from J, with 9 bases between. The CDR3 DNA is TGCGCCAGCAGCGTTACCAGGGAGCAGTTCTTC. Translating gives CASSVTREQFF. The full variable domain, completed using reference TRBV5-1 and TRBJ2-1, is KAGVTQTPRYLIKTRGQQVTLSCSPISGHRSVSWYQQTPGQGLQFLFEYFSETQRNKGNFPGRFSGRQFSNSRSEMNVSTLELGDSALYLCASSVTREQFFGPGTRLTVL.

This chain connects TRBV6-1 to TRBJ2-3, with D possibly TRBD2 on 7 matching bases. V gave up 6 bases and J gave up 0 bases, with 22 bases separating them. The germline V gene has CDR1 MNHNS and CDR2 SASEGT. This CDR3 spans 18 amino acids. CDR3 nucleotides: TGTGCCAGCAGGCCCCATCGGGGCGGGGGCGGTAGCACAGATACGCAGTATTTT. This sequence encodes CASRPHRGGGGSTDTQYF.

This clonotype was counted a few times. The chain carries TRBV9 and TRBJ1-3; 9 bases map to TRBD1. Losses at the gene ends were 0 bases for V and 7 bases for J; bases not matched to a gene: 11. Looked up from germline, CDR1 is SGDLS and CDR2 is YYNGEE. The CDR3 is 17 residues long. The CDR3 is CASSVDPGQGVGNTIYF. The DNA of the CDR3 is TGTGCCAGCAGCGTAGATCCGGGACAGGGAGTCGGTAACACCATATATTTT.

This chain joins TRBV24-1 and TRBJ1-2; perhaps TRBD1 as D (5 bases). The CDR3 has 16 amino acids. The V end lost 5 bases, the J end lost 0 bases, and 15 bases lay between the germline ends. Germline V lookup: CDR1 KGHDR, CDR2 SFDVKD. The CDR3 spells CATSAQDGGSNYGYTF. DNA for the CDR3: TGTGCCACCAGTGCCCAGGATGGGGGGTCTAACTATGGCTACACCTTC.

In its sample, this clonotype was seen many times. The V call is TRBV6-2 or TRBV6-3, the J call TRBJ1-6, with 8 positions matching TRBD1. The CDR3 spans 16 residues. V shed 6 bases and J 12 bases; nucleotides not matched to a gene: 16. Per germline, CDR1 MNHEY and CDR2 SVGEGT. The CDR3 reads CASRTTDRGAEGPLHF. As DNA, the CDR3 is TGTGCCAGCAGGACCACCGACAGGGGCGCAGAGGGACCCCTCCACTTT.

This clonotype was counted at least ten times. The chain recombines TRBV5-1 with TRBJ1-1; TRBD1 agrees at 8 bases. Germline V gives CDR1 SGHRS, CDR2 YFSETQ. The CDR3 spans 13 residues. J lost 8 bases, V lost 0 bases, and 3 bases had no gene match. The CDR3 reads CASSLAQGGEAFF. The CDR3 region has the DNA TGCGCCAGCAGCTTGGCACAGGGGGGGGAAGCTTTCTTT.

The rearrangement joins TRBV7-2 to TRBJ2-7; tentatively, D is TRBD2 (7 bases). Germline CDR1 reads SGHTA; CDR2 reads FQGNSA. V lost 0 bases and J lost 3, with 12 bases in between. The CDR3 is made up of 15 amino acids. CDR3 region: CASSLARGHHYEQYF. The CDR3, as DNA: TGTGCCAGCAGCTTAGCGCGGGGGCACCACTACGAGCAGTACTTC.

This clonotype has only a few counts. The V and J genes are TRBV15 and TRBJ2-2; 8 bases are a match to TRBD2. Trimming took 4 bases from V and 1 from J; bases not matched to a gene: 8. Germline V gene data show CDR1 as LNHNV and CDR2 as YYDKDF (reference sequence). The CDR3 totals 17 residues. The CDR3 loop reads CATSIPPGGRNTGELFF. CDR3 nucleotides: TGTGCCACCAGCATCCCACCGGGGGGGCGGAACACCGGGGAGCTGTTTTTT.

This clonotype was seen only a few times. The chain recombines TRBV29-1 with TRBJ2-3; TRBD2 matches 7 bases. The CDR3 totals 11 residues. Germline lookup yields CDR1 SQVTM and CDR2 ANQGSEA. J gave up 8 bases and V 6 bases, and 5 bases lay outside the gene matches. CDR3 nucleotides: TGCAGCGTACGCGGGGGAGGTACGCAGTATTTT. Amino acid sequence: CSVRGGGTQYF.

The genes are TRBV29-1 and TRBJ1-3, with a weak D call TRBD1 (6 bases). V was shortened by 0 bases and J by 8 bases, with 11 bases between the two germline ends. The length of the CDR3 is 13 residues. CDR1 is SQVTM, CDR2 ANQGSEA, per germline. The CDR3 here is CSVEDPRGDTIYF. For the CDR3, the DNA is TGCAGCGTTGAAGATCCGAGGGGGGACACCATATATTTT.

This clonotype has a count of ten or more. The CDR3 loop reads CASSPGSSYNEQFF. The CDR3 DNA is TGTGCCAGCAGTCCGGGGAGCTCCTACAATGAGCAGTTCTTC. This chain uses TRBV25-1 with TRBJ2-1; a weak D match, TRBD2 (5 bases). V gave up 5 bases and J gave up 0 bases, with 8 bases separating them. The CDR3 length is 14 residues. Germline-derived CDR1 and CDR2 are MGHDK and SYGVNS.

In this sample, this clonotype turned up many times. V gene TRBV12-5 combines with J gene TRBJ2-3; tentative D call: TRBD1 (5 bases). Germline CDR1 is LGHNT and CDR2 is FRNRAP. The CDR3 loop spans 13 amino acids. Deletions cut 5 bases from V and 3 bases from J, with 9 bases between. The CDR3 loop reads CASGLGPTDTQYF. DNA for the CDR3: TGTGCTAGTGGTCTGGGGCCTACAGATACGCAGTATTTT.

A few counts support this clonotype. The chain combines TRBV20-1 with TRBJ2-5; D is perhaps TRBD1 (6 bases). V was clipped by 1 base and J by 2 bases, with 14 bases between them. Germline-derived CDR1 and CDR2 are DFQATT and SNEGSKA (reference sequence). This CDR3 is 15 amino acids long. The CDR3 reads CSARVPGVRQETQYF. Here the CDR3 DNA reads TGCAGTGCTAGAGTGCCAGGGGTGAGGCAAGAGACCCAGTACTTC.

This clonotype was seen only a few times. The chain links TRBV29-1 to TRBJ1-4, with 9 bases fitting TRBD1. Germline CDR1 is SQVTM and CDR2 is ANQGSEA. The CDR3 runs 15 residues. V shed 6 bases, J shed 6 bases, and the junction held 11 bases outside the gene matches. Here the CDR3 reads CSVQPRTGEDEKLFF. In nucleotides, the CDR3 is TGCAGCGTCCAACCTCGGACAGGGGAGGATGAAAAACTGTTTTTT.

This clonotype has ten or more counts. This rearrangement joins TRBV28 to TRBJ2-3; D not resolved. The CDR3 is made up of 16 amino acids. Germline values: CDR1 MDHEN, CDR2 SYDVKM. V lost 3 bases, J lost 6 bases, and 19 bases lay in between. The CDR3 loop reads CASSFLVPQLPDTQYF. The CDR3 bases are TGTGCCAGCAGTTTCTTAGTCCCTCAACTCCCGGATACGCAGTATTTT.

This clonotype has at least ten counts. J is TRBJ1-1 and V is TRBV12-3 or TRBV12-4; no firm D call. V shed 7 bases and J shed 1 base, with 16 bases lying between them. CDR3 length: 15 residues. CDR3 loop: CASTSNWKQNTEAFF. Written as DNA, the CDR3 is TGTGCCAGCACCTCGAATTGGAAACAGAACACTGAAGCTTTCTTT.

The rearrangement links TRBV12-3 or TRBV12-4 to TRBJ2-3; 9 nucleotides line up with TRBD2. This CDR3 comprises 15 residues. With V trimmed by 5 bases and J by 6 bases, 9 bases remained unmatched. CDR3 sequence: CASSHSGLAGDTQYF. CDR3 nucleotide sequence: TGTGCCAGCAGTCACTCGGGACTAGCTGGGGATACGCAGTATTTT.

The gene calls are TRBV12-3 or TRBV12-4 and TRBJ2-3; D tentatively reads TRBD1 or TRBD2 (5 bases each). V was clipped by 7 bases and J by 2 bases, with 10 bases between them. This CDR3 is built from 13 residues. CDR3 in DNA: TGTGCCAGCAACTGGGACCTCACAGATACGCAGTATTTT. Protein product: CASNWDLTDTQYF.

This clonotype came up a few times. The CDR3: CASSFRVEQYF. The CDR3 nucleotides read TGTGCCAGCAGCTTTAGGGTCGAGCAGTACTTC. The chain combines TRBV11-3 with TRBJ2-7; no firm D call. The V gene's germline CDR1 is SGHNT and CDR2 YENEEA. Trimming stripped 3 bases from V and 6 bases from J, with 6 bases between. CDR3 length: 11 residues. The full variable domain, in which reference TRBV11-3 and TRBJ2-7 provide the parts outside the CDR3, is EAGVVQSPRYKIIEKKQPVAFWCNPISGHNTLYWYLQNLGQGPELLIRYENEEAVDDSQLPKDRFSAERLKGVDSTLKIQPAELGDSAVYLCASSFRVEQYFGPGTRLTVT.

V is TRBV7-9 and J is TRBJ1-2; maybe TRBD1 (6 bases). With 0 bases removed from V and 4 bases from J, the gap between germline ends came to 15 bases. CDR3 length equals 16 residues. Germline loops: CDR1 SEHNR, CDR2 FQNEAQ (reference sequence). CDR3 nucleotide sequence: TGTGCCAGCAGCTTAGCCCATGGGGGGGGCCCCTATGGCTACACCTTC. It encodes CASSLAHGGGPYGYTF.

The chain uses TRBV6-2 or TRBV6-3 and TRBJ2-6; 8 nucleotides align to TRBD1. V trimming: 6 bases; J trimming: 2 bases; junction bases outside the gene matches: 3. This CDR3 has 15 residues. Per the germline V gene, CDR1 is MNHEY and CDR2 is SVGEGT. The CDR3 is CASRLTGAGANVLTF. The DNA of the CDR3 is TGTGCCAGCAGATTGACAGGGGCTGGGGCCAACGTCCTGACTTTC.

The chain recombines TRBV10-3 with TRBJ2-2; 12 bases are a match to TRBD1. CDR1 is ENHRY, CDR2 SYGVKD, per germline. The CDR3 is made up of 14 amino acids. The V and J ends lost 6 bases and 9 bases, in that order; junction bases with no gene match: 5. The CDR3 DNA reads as TGTGCCATCAGATGGGGACAGGGGGCCAGGGAGCTGTTTTTT. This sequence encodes CAIRWGQGARELFF.

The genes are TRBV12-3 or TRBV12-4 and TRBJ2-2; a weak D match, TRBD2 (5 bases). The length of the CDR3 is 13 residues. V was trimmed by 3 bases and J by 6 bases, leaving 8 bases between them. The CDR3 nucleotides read TGTGCCAGCAGTTTTCGGGGTCCCGGGGAGCTGTTTTTT. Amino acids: CASSFRGPGELFF.

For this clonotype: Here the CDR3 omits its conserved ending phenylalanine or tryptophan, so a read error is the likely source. The CDR3 region is CASSSGANVLTL. CDR3 sequence (DNA): TGTGCCAGCAGCTCTGGGGCCAACGTCCTGACTTTG. The chain links TRBV6-2 or TRBV6-3 to TRBJ2-6; D call uncertain. Trimming took off 6 bases at V and 0 bases at J, with 0 bases between the two ends. Per germline, CDR1 MNHEY and CDR2 SVGEGT. The CDR3 covers 12 residues.

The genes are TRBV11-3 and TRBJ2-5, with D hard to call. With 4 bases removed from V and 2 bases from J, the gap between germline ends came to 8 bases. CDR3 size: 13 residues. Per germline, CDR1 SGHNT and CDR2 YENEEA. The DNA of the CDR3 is TGTGCCAGCAGCTCTTGGCAGCAAGAGACCCAGTACTTC. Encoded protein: CASSSWQQETQYF.

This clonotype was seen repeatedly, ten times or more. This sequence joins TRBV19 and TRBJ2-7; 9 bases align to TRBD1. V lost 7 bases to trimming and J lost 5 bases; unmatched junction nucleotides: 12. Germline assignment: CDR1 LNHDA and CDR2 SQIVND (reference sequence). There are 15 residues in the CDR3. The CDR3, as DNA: TGTGCCAGTAAGGTCGGAGGGACAGGGTACCACGAGCAGTACTTC. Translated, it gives CASKVGGTGYHEQYF.

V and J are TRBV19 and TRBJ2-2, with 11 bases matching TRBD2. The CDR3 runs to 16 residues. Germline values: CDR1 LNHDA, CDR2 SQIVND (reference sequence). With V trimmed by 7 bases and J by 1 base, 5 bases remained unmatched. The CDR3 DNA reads TGTGCCAGTATTAGCGGGGGGGAAAAGAACACCGGGGAGCTGTTTTTT. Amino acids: CASISGGEKNTGELFF.